The clone carrying this T cell receptor beta chain has a single count. This entry comes from a study of glioma-infiltrating T cells after dendritic cell vaccination. The method was immunoSEQ multiplex PCR; TCRdb's version includes in-frame clones alone and lacks a portion of them. The sample has about 64,000 clones, approximately 89% seen once. This CDR3 has 15 residues. The germline gives CDR1 LNHDA, CDR2 SQIVND (reference sequence). With V trimmed by 0 bases and J by 3 bases, 4 bases remained unmatched. Time point described: after dendritic cell vaccination, including at tumor progression/relapse. The sequences come from blood, collected after dendritic cell vaccination. The chain has TRBV19 and TRBJ1-2; TRBD1 matches 7 bases. The origin of this receptor is a human donor with glioblastoma. CDR3 bases: TGTGCCAGTAGTATAGATCGCAGGGGGGACTATGGCTACACCTTC. It is translated as CASSIDRRGDYGYTF.